This T cell receptor beta chain was recorded in a study of T cell responses to AZD1222 COVID-19 vaccine. The study's findings and limits: Mostly white British, mostly female donors; authors suggested clonal diversity may be underestimated. Of the AZD1222 recipients, only five to seven were seropositive at baseline. Mapped onto spike, vaccine-associated CD4 TCRs spanned it and were dominant at 160-218 and 743-854.

Of note for this clone: The antigen is not known.

CDR3 length: 18 residues. Germline assignment: CDR1 LGHDT and CDR2 YNNKEL (reference sequence). With V trimmed by 1 base and J by 2 bases, 11 bases remained unmatched. Second doses at about 4 or about 12 weeks were pooled. The data were produced by immunoSEQ multiplex PCR, yet TCRdb's version contains in-frame clones alone and is incomplete. The repertoire holds around 150,000 clones, with 90% as singletons. Sequencing used peripheral blood, obtained 28 days after the second AZD1222 dose. The TCR originated in an adult who received the AZD1222 COVID-19 vaccine. This chain uses TRBV3-1 (or the pseudogene TRBV3-2) with TRBJ1-2, with 9 bases aligning to TRBD1. This CDR3 reads CASSQGNIGTGKNYGYTF. The CDR3 nucleotides are TGTGCCAGCAGCCAAGGTAATATCGGGACAGGGAAAAACTATGGCTACACCTTC.